The 16 T cell receptor beta chains listed next were all sequenced from one sample in a study of cytomegalovirus exposure and HLA in healthy donors. Generated by immunoSEQ multiplex PCR, the TCRdb table keeps only in-frame clones and is missing some. The table records 55,000 to 85,000 clones, approximately 94% of them present only once. The material sequenced was PBMCs. The receptors here all came from a woman under 30 in good health and CMV-seronegative.

CDR3 sequence: CANLFWERTDTQYF. In nucleotides, the CDR3 is TGTGCCAACCTTTTCTGGGAGCGCACAGATACGCAGTATTTT. This chain joins TRBV21-1 and TRBJ2-3; TRBD2 was called by the table and not checked on the DNA. TRBV21-1 is noted as a pseudogene. The CDR3 runs 14 residues.

The CDR3, as DNA: TGTGCCAGCAGCTGGGGACAGGGTTACGGCTACACCTTC. As protein: CASSWGQGYGYTF. This chain uses TRBV7-3 with TRBJ1-2; 9 bases match TRBD1. The CDR3 covers 13 residues. CDR1 and CDR2 (germline): SGHTA, FQGTGA. V lost 4 bases to trimming and J lost 8 bases; unmatched junction nucleotides: 5.

The chain employs TRBV6-1 and TRBJ2-1, with D possibly matching TRBD1 (6 bases). This CDR3 comprises 15 residues. V shed 7 bases and J shed 1 base, with 14 bases lying between them. Germline V gives CDR1 MNHNS, CDR2 SASEGT. The CDR3 loop is CASTRRGGSYNEQFF. Here the CDR3 DNA reads TGTGCCAGCACCCGCAGGGGTGGGTCCTACAATGAGCAGTTCTTC.

CDR3 protein: CASSGATGTNTGELFF. CDR3 DNA: TGTGCCAGCAGCGGAGCGACAGGGACCAACACCGGGGAGCTGTTTTTT. The chain employs TRBV7-2 and TRBJ2-2; TRBD1 matches at 7 bases. The junction had 8 bases not matched to a gene; V was cut back by 5 bases and J by 2 bases. The CDR3 consists of 16 residues. Germline values: CDR1 SGHTA, CDR2 FQGNSA.

The genes are TRBV10-3 and TRBJ2-5, with D possibly matching TRBD2 (6 bases). V dropped 11 bases and J dropped 3 bases, with 19 bases sitting between them. There are 14 residues in the CDR3. Germline lookup yields CDR1 ENHRY and CDR2 SYGVKD. The CDR3 sequence is CAAGGTFLEETQYF. The CDR3 nucleotides are TGTGCCGCAGGCGGGACCTTTTTAGAAGAGACCCAGTACTTC.

The V and J genes are TRBV7-2 and TRBJ2-4; TRBD2 aligns across 13 bases. After removal of 5 bases from V and 9 bases from J, the junction contained 7 bases not matched to a gene. Per the germline V gene, CDR1 is SGHTA and CDR2 is FQGNSA. The CDR3 has 15 residues. The CDR3 nucleotides are TGTGCCAGCAGCCAACTAGCGGGGGGGGAGGGCATTCAGTACTTC. It is translated as CASSQLAGGEGIQYF.

The chain uses TRBV7-2 and TRBJ1-1; tentative D call: TRBD1 (5 bases). Trimming removed 1 base at V and 6 bases at J, with 15 bases between. The germline CDR1 and CDR2 sequences are SGHTA and FQGNSA. The CDR3 totals 15 residues. The CDR3 sequence is CASSLGVRVGAEAFF. The CDR3 nucleotides read TGTGCCAGCAGCTTAGGGGTCAGGGTAGGCGCTGAAGCTTTCTTT. Drawing the rest from reference TRBV7-2 and TRBJ1-1, the complete variable domain is GAGVSQSPSNKVTEKGKDVELRCDPISGHTALYWYRQSLGQGLEFLIYFQGNSAPDKSGLPSDRFSAERTGGSVSTLTIQRTQQEDSAVYLCASSLGVRVGAEAFFGQGTRLTVV.

The V gene is TRBV5-4, the J gene TRBJ1-1; no reliable D call. V was pared by 4 bases and J by 0 bases, with 13 bases between. Germline V CDR1 and CDR2: SGHNT, YYREEE (reference sequence). The CDR3 sequence is 15 residues long. Here the CDR3 DNA reads TGTGCCAGCAGCCCTTCTCCAACAGTGAACACTGAAGCTTTCTTT. Amino acids: CASSPSPTVNTEAFF. The complete variable domain, with remaining parts taken from reference TRBV5-4 and TRBJ1-1, reads ETGVTQSPTHLIKTRGQQVTLRCSSQSGHNTVSWYQQALGQGPQFIFQYYREEENGRGNFPPRFSGLQFPNYSSELNVNALELDDSALYLCASSPSPTVNTEAFFGQGTRLTVV.

The chain carries TRBV10-3 and TRBJ2-7, with 15 bases identical to TRBD2. The CDR3 extends over 14 amino acids. CDR1 and CDR2 from the germline V gene are ENHRY and SYGVKD. J was trimmed by 5 bases and V by 8 bases; bases with no gene match: 4. The chain's CDR3 is CAIGGLAGGHEQYF. CDR3 bases: TGTGCCATCGGAGGACTAGCGGGAGGGCACGAGCAGTACTTC.

This sequence joins TRBV6-1 and TRBJ1-5; D is unclear. The CDR3 is made up of 15 amino acids. Germline V gives CDR1 MNHNS, CDR2 SASEGT. With 2 bases removed from V and 2 bases from J, the gap between germline ends came to 10 bases. CDR3 sequence: CASSETPPGNQPQHF. The CDR3 nucleotides are TGTGCCAGCAGTGAAACACCCCCCGGCAATCAGCCCCAGCATTTT.

The J gene is TRBJ2-7, the V gene TRBV7-2, with 9 bases lining up with TRBD2. V dropped 5 bases and J dropped 0; count of bases not matched to a gene: 8. Germline CDR1 and CDR2: SGHTA and FQGNSA. The CDR3 consists of 16 residues. The CDR3 reads CASSPSGTPSSYEQYF. For the CDR3, the DNA is TGTGCCAGCAGCCCTAGCGGGACTCCGAGCTCCTACGAGCAGTACTTC.

This clone showed up just once. The chain uses TRBV9 and TRBJ1-2; D is possibly TRBD1 (5 bases). CDR1 SGDLS and CDR2 YYNGEE come from the germline V gene. V was pared by 4 bases and J by 2 bases, with 15 bases between. The CDR3 is 15 residues long. CDR3 sequence: CASSILREGNYGYTF. The CDR3 region has the DNA TGTGCCAGCAGCATTCTGCGGGAGGGGAACTATGGCTACACCTTC.

This rearrangement joins TRBV6-1 to TRBJ1-3; D not resolved. V dropped 4 bases and J dropped 0 bases, with 10 bases sitting between them. CDR3 length equals 15 residues. The V gene's germline CDR1 is MNHNS and CDR2 SASEGT. CDR3 coding DNA: TGTGCCAGCAGTGTTCAGGTCGGCTCTGGAAACACCATATATTTT. It yields the protein CASSVQVGSGNTIYF.

The chain employs TRBV19 and TRBJ1-5; a possible D gene is TRBD1 (5 bases). The CDR3 is 15 residues long. V shed 5 bases and J shed 2 bases, with 13 bases lying between them. The V gene's germline CDR1 is LNHDA and CDR2 SQIVND (reference sequence). CDR3 region: CASSATGEGNQPQHF. DNA of the CDR3: TGTGCCAGTAGTGCTACAGGTGAAGGCAATCAGCCCCAGCATTTT. Variable domain in full (rest from reference TRBV19 and TRBJ1-5): DGGITQSPKYLFRKEGQNVTLSCEQNLNHDAMYWYRQDPGQGLRLIYYSQIVNDFQKGDIAEGYSVSREKKESFPLTVTSAQKNPTAFYLCASSATGEGNQPQHFGDGTRLSIL.

V usage is TRBV5-1 and J usage is TRBJ2-7; D is ambiguous. V was clipped by 4 bases and J by 0 bases, with 11 bases between them. This CDR3 comprises 14 residues. Germline values: CDR1 SGHRS, CDR2 YFSETQ. CDR3 sequence: CASSPRITSYEQYF. The CDR3 DNA is TGCGCCAGCAGCCCGCGGATCACCTCCTACGAGCAGTACTTC.

CDR3 DNA sequence: TGTGCCAGCGAACTAGCGGCGAACACCGGGGAGCTGTTTTTT. Protein sequence: CASELAANTGELFF. The chain has TRBV28 and TRBJ2-2; 8 positions match TRBD2. The CDR3 length is 14 residues. Trimming at V came to 8 bases and at J to 0 bases, leaving 2 bases not matched to a gene. Germline V CDR1 and CDR2: MDHEN, SYDVKM.